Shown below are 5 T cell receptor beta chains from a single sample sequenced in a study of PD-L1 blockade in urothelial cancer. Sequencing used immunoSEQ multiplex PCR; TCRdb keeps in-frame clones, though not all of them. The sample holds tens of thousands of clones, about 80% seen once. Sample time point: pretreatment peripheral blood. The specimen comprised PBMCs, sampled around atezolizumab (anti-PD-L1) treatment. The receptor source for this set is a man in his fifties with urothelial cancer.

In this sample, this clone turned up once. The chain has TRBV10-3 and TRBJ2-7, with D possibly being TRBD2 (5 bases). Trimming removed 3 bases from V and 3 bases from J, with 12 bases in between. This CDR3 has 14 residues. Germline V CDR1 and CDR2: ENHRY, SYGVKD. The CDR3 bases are TGTGCCATCAGTGAACAAGGCGGACTCTACGAGCAGTACTTC. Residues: CAISEQGGLYEQYF.

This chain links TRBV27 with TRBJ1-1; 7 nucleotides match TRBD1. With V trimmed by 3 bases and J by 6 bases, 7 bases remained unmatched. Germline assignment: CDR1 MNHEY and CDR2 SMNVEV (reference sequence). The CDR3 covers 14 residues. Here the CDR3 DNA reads TGTGCCAGCAGTTTGGCCAGGGGGTCCTCTGAAGCTTTCTTT. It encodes CASSLARGSSEAFF.

Here the CDR3 DNA reads TGTGCCAGCAGCTGGAGGGACAGGGGGGAGACCCAGTACTTC. As protein: CASSWRDRGETQYF. The chain uses TRBV7-9 and TRBJ2-5; 11 positions match TRBD1. Germline-derived CDR1 and CDR2 are SEHNR and FQNEAQ (reference sequence). The CDR3 sequence is 14 residues long. V lost 4 bases and J lost 5; bases outside the gene matches: 3. The variable domain in full, with the rest retrieved from reference TRBV7-9 and TRBJ2-5, is DTGVSQNPRHKITKRGQNVTFRCDPISEHNRLYWYRQTLGQGPEFLTYFQNEAQLEKSRLLSDRFSAERPKGSFSTLEIQRTEQGDSAMYLCASSWRDRGETQYFGPGTRLLVL.

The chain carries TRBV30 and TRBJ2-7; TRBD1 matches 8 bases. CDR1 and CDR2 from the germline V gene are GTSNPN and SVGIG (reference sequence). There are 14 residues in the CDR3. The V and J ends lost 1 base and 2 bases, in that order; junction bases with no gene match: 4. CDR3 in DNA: TGTGCCTGGAGTGGGGACAGGCCACCCTACGAGCAGTACTTC. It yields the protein CAWSGDRPPYEQYF.

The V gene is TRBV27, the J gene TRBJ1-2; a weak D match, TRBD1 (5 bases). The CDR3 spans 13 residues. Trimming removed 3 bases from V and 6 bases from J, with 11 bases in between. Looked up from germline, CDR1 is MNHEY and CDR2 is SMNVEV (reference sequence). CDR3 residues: CASSLGNRNGYTF. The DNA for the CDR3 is TGTGCCAGCAGTTTGGGGAACAGGAATGGCTACACCTTC.